This T cell receptor beta chain comes out of a study of human T cells and chemical hapten exposure. As for the study in general: Skin of the upper inner arm, about 2 cm by about 2 cm, received 2% DPC for sensitization.

This sample's time point: patch test 1, 2 weeks after DPC sensitization. Documented treatment: therapeutic diphenylcyclopropenone sensitization with weekly scalp DPC. Deletions cut 5 bases from V and 1 base from J, with 12 bases between. CDR3 length equals 15 residues. To note about this clonotype: The antigen remains unidentified.

TCRdb re-derived calls from the RACE reads in MiXCR, one entry per CDR3 protein. The sample contains some 83,000 distinct CDR3 sequences, around a tenth of which appear only once. Study results and caveats: With DPC sensitization, TCRs exceeding 1 in 1000 frequency showed no change.

The receptor was derived from a woman aged 50 to 60 with alopecia areata. Some clones in this sample may be carry-over from other donors' samples. Specimen: whole blood, collected in connection with sensitization to the hapten diphenylcyclopropenone (DPC). The chain couples TRBV12-3 or TRBV12-4 to TRBJ2-1; unclear D gene. CDR3 bases: TGTGCCAGCAGTCCGTCCCGTACGTCCTACAATGAGCAGTTCTTC. Amino acids: CASSPSRTSYNEQFF.